The rows below give T cell receptor beta chains drawn from one sample of a study of T-cell memory formation after mild COVID-19. TCRdb reprocessed the 5' RACE reads via MiXCR and lists one record per CDR3 protein. The repertoire holds about 49,000 distinct CDR3 sequences, with roughly a quarter as singletons. Sequenced input: PBMCs or a T cell subset sorted from them (not recorded which). The receptors originated from a man aged 18 to 35 who had mild COVID-19 (a few samples of this study predate the infection). Cell type and time point are not known. Each CDR3 is given with its conserved first and last residue. D genes are given only for firm matches. Expanded clones are given a class, and other clones once, few, many or no size at all.

TRBJ2-1 | medium-sized | TRBV4-2 | NA | CASSQDRGGVYNEQFF | TGTGCCAGCAGCCAAGATAGGGGGGGGGTCTACAATGAGCAGTTCTTC
TRBJ2-2 | few | TRBV29-1 | NA | CSVFNPTGELFF | TGCAGCGTTTTTAACCCCACCGGGGAGCTGTTTTTT
TRBJ1-5 | NA | TRBV21-1 | NA | CASSPDQPQHF | TGTGCCAGCAGCCCTGATCAGCCCCAGCATTTT
TRBJ1-1 | few | TRBV4-1 | NA | CASSQAEANTEAFF | TGCGCCAGCAGCCAAGCAGAGGCGAACACTGAAGCTTTCTTT
TRBJ2-3 | NA | TRBV11-2 | NA | CASSLPIRDTQYF | TGTGCCAGCAGCTTACCGATTCGGGATACGCAGTATTTT
TRBJ2-5 | few | TRBV6-2/TRBV6-3 | NA | CASSYRRRDPETQYF | TGTGCCAGCAGTTACCGTCGGCGGGACCCGGAGACCCAGTACTTC
TRBJ2-3 | NA | TRBV6-2/TRBV6-3 | TRBD1 | CASSNRGRDTDTQYF | TGTGCCAGCAGTAACAGGGGGCGCGACACAGATACGCAGTATTTT
TRBJ2-3 | few | TRBV29-1 | TRBD1 | CSVEDRGPDTQYF | TGCAGCGTTGAGGACAGGGGGCCTGATACGCAGTATTTT
TRBJ2-3 | NA | TRBV5-1 | TRBD2 | CASSSPPGLAGGSTDTQYF | TGCGCCAGCAGCTCCCCTCCGGGACTAGCGGGGGGGAGCACAGATACGCAGTATTTT
TRBJ2-5 | NA | TRBV12-3/TRBV12-4 | NA | CASSYGLTTRRETQYF | TGTGCCAGCAGTTACGGTCTCACTACTCGCCGAGAGACCCAGTACTTC
TRBJ2-2 | few | TRBV4-3 | NA | CASSQGLPGGSGELFF | TGCGCCAGCAGCCAAGGACTCCCAGGGGGGTCCGGGGAGCTGTTTTTT
TRBJ2-3 | few | TRBV7-9 | TRBD2 | CASSLGTSGADTQYF | TGTGCCAGCAGCTTGGGGACTAGCGGGGCAGATACGCAGTATTTT
TRBJ2-3 | many | TRBV7-2 | TRBD2 | CASSSSSGAEYF | TGTGCCAGCAGCTCAAGTAGCGGGGCGGAGTATTTT
TRBJ2-1 | NA | TRBV27 | TRBD1 | CASSLFSRWTGASNEQFF | TGTGCCAGCAGTTTATTCTCGCGGTGGACAGGGGCCTCCAATGAGCAGTTCTTC
TRBJ2-1 | NA | TRBV3-1 | NA | CASSPLRGSQPDNEQFF | TGTGCCAGCAGCCCCCTTCGGGGCTCACAGCCGGACAATGAGCAGTTCTTC
TRBJ2-1 | NA | TRBV3-1 | NA | CASSRRQGLPNEQFF | TGTGCCAGCAGCCGCAGGCAGGGTCTCCCCAATGAGCAGTTCTTC
TRBJ2-7 | few | TRBV6-5 | NA | CASSYEALGYEQYF | TGTGCCAGCAGTTACGAAGCCCTGGGCTACGAGCAGTACTTC
TRBJ1-1 | once | TRBV6-5 | TRBD1 | CASSYSRTGIKAFF | TGTGCCAGCAGTTACTCCAGGACAGGGATTAAAGCTTTCTTT
TRBJ1-1 | NA | TRBV12-3/TRBV12-4 | NA | CASRPSGFEAFF | TGTGCCAGCAGGCCCTCGGGATTTGAAGCTTTCTTT
TRBJ1-2 | NA | TRBV6-1 | NA | CASGWSYGYTF | TGTGCCAGCGGCTGGAGCTATGGCTACACCTTC
TRBJ2-1 | medium-sized | TRBV13 | NA | CASSALGNEQFF | TGTGCCAGCAGCGCATTGGGAAATGAGCAGTTCTTC
TRBJ2-2 | medium-sized | TRBV6-4 | TRBD1 | CASSETPGQGSGELFF | TGTGCCAGCAGCGAAACCCCCGGACAGGGATCCGGGGAGCTGTTTTTT
TRBJ1-1 | few | TRBV7-9 | NA | CASRISGSRTGAFF | TGTGCCAGCAGGATCTCGGGCAGTCGCACGGGAGCTTTCTTT
TRBJ1-2 | NA | TRBV7-4 | NA | CASSLGLGGYTF | TGTGCCAGCAGCTTGGGACTGGGGGGCTACACCTTC
TRBJ2-2 | few | TRBV4-3 | NA | CASSQGGGGTGELFF | TGCGCCAGCAGCCAAGGTGGGGGCGGGACCGGGGAGCTGTTTTTT
TRBJ2-1 | few | TRBV4-1 | TRBD2 | CASSLSGGAQNEQFF | TGCGCCAGCAGCCTTAGCGGGGGGGCACAGAATGAGCAGTTCTTC